Listed below are T cell receptor beta chains from one sample, sequenced in a study of blood T cell repertoires in COVID-19. The table came from immunoSEQ multiplex PCR; TCRdb's copy has only in-frame clones and leaves some out. The table lists some 98,000 clones, around 80% of them singletons. The specimen was peripheral blood. The receptors were sampled from a human donor in a cohort sampled during active COVID-19. CDR3s include the opening cysteine and the closing phenylalanine or tryptophan. The order of the fields is D gene, V gene, clone size, J gene, CDR3 protein, CDR3 DNA. D genes are given only for firm matches. Rows may omit the clone size; those that give it use once, few, many or a size class.

D: TRBD2
V: TRBV4-2
size: -
J: TRBJ2-4
CDR3: CASSQVGVAGELGLAKNIQYF
DNA: TGTGCCAGCAGCCAAGTGGGAGTAGCGGGAGAGCTGGGATTGGCCAAAAACATTCAGTACTTC

D: -
V: TRBV2
size: -
J: TRBJ2-7
CDR3: CASSGTTFEQYF
DNA: TGTGCCAGCAGTGGGACTACCTTCGAGCAGTACTTC

D: TRBD2
V: TRBV6-5
size: few
J: TRBJ2-1
CDR3: CASSLAGSSYNEQFF
DNA: TGTGCCAGCAGTTTAGCGGGGAGCTCCTACAATGAGCAGTTCTTC

D: -
V: TRBV5-5
size: -
J: TRBJ2-7
CDR3: CASSLARSYEQYF
DNA: TGTGCCAGCAGCTTGGCCCGTTCCTACGAGCAGTACTTC

D: TRBD2
V: TRBV9
size: -
J: TRBJ2-7
CDR3: CASSVTSGRVNEQYF
DNA: TGTGCCAGCAGCGTTACTAGCGGGAGGGTTAACGAGCAGTACTTC

D: -
V: TRBV9
size: -
J: TRBJ2-5
CDR3: CASSVGTFQETQYF
DNA: TGTGCCAGCAGCGTAGGGACTTTTCAAGAGACCCAGTACTTC

D: TRBD2
V: TRBV7-2
size: few
J: TRBJ2-7
CDR3: CASVIKAGGGYEQYF
DNA: TGTGCCAGCGTCATAAAGGCGGGAGGGGGATACGAGCAGTACTTC

D: TRBD1
V: TRBV28
size: -
J: TRBJ2-7
CDR3: CASSLGQGPPYEQYF
DNA: TGTGCCAGCAGTTTAGGACAGGGCCCCCCCTACGAGCAGTACTTC

D: -
V: TRBV7-6
size: -
J: TRBJ1-1
CDR3: CASSSPGIGSHTEAFF
DNA: TGTGCCAGCAGTTCTCCAGGGATTGGGTCGCACACTGAAGCTTTCTTT

D: -
V: TRBV11-2
size: -
J: TRBJ2-7
CDR3: CASSPTGHEQYF
DNA: TGTGCCAGCAGCCCGACAGGCCACGAGCAGTACTTC

D: -
V: TRBV7-9
size: -
J: TRBJ2-7
CDR3: CASSLDSVYEQYF
DNA: TGTGCCAGCAGCTTAGATTCGGTTTACGAGCAGTACTTC

D: TRBD2
V: TRBV5-1
size: -
J: TRBJ2-2
CDR3: CASSRTSGSPNTGELFF
DNA: TGCGCCAGCAGCCGGACTAGCGGGAGCCCTAACACCGGGGAGCTGTTTTTT

D: -
V: TRBV27
size: -
J: TRBJ1-4
CDR3: CASSGNRATNEKLFF
DNA: TGTGCCAGCAGTGGAAACAGGGCAACTAATGAAAAACTGTTTTTT

D: -
V: TRBV27
size: few
J: TRBJ1-1
CDR3: CASSLRRSGEAFF
DNA: TGTGCCAGCAGTTTAAGAAGGTCAGGTGAAGCTTTCTTT

D: -
V: TRBV25-1
size: -
J: TRBJ1-1
CDR3: CASRVEWYQGTEAFF
DNA: TGTGCCAGCAGGGTAGAATGGTACCAGGGGACTGAAGCTTTCTTT

D: -
V: TRBV3-1/TRBV3-2
size: once
J: TRBJ2-7
CDR3: CASSHRQATYSYEQYF
DNA: TGTGCCAGCAGCCATCGTCAGGCTACTTACTCCTACGAGCAGTACTTC

D: TRBD1
V: TRBV6-6
size: once
J: TRBJ2-7
CDR3: CASSRQGYEQYF
DNA: TGTGCCAGCAGTCGACAGGGCTACGAGCAGTACTTC

D: TRBD2
V: TRBV29-1
size: -
J: TRBJ2-7
CDR3: CSVRRSGSWGDEQYF
DNA: TGCAGCGTGAGACGTAGCGGGTCCTGGGGGGACGAGCAGTACTTC

D: -
V: TRBV2
size: -
J: TRBJ2-7
CDR3: CASSEWGRNEQYF
DNA: TGTGCCAGCAGTGAATGGGGGAGGAACGAGCAGTACTTC

D: -
V: TRBV12-1
size: few
J: TRBJ2-1
CDR3: CASSSGQGRAGRSYNEQFF
DNA: TGTGCCAGCAGCTCAGGACAGGGAAGAGCGGGACGGTCCTACAATGAGCAGTTCTTC

D: TRBD2
V: TRBV6-2/TRBV6-3
size: -
J: TRBJ2-7
CDR3: CASTYGLTSGRREQYF
DNA: TGTGCCAGCACTTATGGCCTCACTAGCGGGAGAAGAGAGCAGTACTTC

D: TRBD2
V: TRBV5-8
size: -
J: TRBJ2-1
CDR3: CASSPPWTSGYNEQFF
DNA: TGTGCCAGCAGCCCTCCCTGGACTAGCGGATACAATGAGCAGTTCTTC

D: -
V: TRBV7-6
size: -
J: TRBJ1-5
CDR3: CASSLEAGVWQPQHF
DNA: TGTGCCAGCAGCTTAGAGGCGGGGGTCTGGCAGCCCCAGCATTTT

D: TRBD1
V: TRBV3-1/TRBV3-2
size: -
J: TRBJ2-7
CDR3: CASSQGRGGREQYF
DNA: TGTGCCAGCAGCCAAGGAAGAGGGGGCAGGGAGCAGTACTTC

D: -
V: TRBV28
size: -
J: TRBJ2-7
CDR3: CASIVPGGQQYF
DNA: TGTGCCAGCATCGTCCCAGGAGGACAGCAGTACTTC

D: -
V: TRBV30
size: -
J: TRBJ1-3
CDR3: CAWNRPLTTIYF
DNA: TGTGCCTGGAACAGACCCTTAACCACCATATATTTT

D: -
V: TRBV9
size: -
J: TRBJ1-2
CDR3: CASSVGIPSGYTF
DNA: TGTGCCAGCAGCGTAGGCATACCTAGTGGCTACACCTTC

D: -
V: TRBV28
size: -
J: TRBJ1-5
CDR3: CASSLSRGRGNQPQHF
DNA: TGTGCCAGCAGTTTATCCAGGGGTAGAGGCAATCAGCCCCAGCATTTT

D: -
V: TRBV6-5
size: -
J: TRBJ1-1
CDR3: CASSLDRRNTEAFF
DNA: TGTGCCAGCAGTTTAGACAGGCGGAACACTGAAGCTTTCTTT

D: TRBD2
V: TRBV5-1
size: -
J: TRBJ2-2
CDR3: CASSPRGEGRTGELFF
DNA: TGCGCCAGCAGCCCTCGGGGGGAGGGCCGGACCGGGGAGCTGTTTTTT

D: TRBD2
V: TRBV6-2/TRBV6-3
size: -
J: TRBJ2-3
CDR3: CASGRRGSSTDTQYF
DNA: TGTGCCAGCGGCCGACGCGGGAGTAGCACAGATACGCAGTATTTT

D: TRBD1
V: TRBV5-6
size: once
J: TRBJ2-5
CDR3: CASSLGQGKETQYF
DNA: TGTGCCAGCAGCTTGGGACAGGGGAAAGAGACCCAGTACTTC

D: -
V: TRBV27
size: -
J: TRBJ1-1
CDR3: CASNSVRGPDTEAFF
DNA: TGTGCCAGCAATTCAGTAAGGGGCCCGGACACTGAAGCTTTCTTT

D: -
V: TRBV7-9
size: -
J: TRBJ1-1
CDR3: CASSLGGLGTEAFF
DNA: TGTGCCAGCAGCTTAGGAGGGTTGGGCACTGAAGCTTTCTTT

D: -
V: TRBV21-1
size: -
J: TRBJ2-1
CDR3: CASPPLAYNEQFF
DNA: TGTGCCAGCCCCCCACTAGCCTACAATGAGCAGTTCTTC

D: TRBD2
V: TRBV6-5
size: -
J: TRBJ2-7
CDR3: CASRLAVGPYEQYF
DNA: TGTGCCAGCAGACTAGCGGTGGGTCCCTACGAGCAGTACTTC

D: -
V: TRBV15
size: -
J: TRBJ1-5
CDR3: CATSRTGTPNQPQHF
DNA: TGTGCCACCAGCAGAACCGGGACACCAAATCAGCCCCAGCATTTT